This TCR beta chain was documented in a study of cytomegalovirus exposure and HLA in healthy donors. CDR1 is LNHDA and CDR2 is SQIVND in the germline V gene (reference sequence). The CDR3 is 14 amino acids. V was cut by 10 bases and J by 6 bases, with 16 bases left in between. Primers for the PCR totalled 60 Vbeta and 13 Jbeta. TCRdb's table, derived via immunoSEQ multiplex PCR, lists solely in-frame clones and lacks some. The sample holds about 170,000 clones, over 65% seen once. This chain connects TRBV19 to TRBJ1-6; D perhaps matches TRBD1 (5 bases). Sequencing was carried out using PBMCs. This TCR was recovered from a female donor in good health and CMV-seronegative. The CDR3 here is CATTPTDFNSPLHF. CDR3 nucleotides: TGTGCCACCACACCGACAGATTTTAATTCACCCCTCCACTTT.